This passage covers 22 T cell receptor beta chains from one sample sequenced in a study of T cell responses to AZD1222 COVID-19 vaccine. Measured with immunoSEQ multiplex PCR; TCRdb has only the in-frame clones, and not every one. The repertoire holds some 200,000 clones, with just under 90% as singletons. The specimen comprised peripheral blood, sampled on day 0 of AZD1222 vaccination. All receptors come from an adult in good health.

This clone was observed once. In DNA, the CDR3 is TGTGCCAGCAGCTATGACAGGGCTGGAAACACCATATATTTT. This sequence encodes CASSYDRAGNTIYF. The chain uses TRBV7-2 and TRBJ1-3; TRBD1 matches at 7 bases. The CDR3 extends over 14 amino acids. From germline, CDR1 is SGHTA and CDR2 FQGNSA. J gave up 2 bases and V 4 bases, and 2 bases lay outside the gene matches.

This chain connects TRBV7-2 to TRBJ1-5; possible D gene TRBD1, 6 bases. Trimming removed 2 bases from V and 7 bases from J, with 12 bases in between. Looked up from germline, CDR1 is SGHTA and CDR2 is FQGNSA. This CDR3 contains 14 residues. CDR3 nucleotide sequence: TGTGCCAGCAGCTTACTACAGGGAGGGCAGCCCCAGCATTTT. Protein sequence: CASSLLQGGQPQHF.

The V call is TRBV7-9, the J call TRBJ1-2; D gene uncertain. Germline-derived CDR1 and CDR2 are SEHNR and FQNEAQ (reference sequence). The CDR3 extends over 13 amino acids. Trimming pared 1 base from V and 4 bases from J, leaving 7 bases between. CDR3: CASSLGGAYGYTF. CDR3 nucleotides: TGTGCCAGCAGCTTAGGGGGAGCCTATGGCTACACCTTC.

This clone has at least ten counts. The V gene is TRBV12-3 or TRBV12-4, the J gene TRBJ2-5; 7 bases fit TRBD1. Germline trimming cut 5 bases from V and 4 bases from J; bases unmatched to any gene: 4. This CDR3 is built from 13 residues. The DNA of the CDR3 is TGTGCCAGCAGTCAGGGGGTCGTAGAGACCCAGTACTTC. Translated: CASSQGVVETQYF.

The rearrangement uses TRBV9 and TRBJ1-4; a possible D gene is TRBD1 (5 bases). CDR1 is SGDLS, CDR2 YYNGEE, per germline. The CDR3 covers 15 residues. Trimming removed 6 bases at V and 3 bases at J, with 15 bases between. CDR3: CASTLGGLANEKLFF. As DNA, the CDR3 is TGTGCCAGCACGTTGGGGGGGTTAGCTAATGAAAAACTGTTTTTT.

J is TRBJ1-5 and V is TRBV19; 9 bases match TRBD1. CDR1 and CDR2 (germline): LNHDA, SQIVND (reference sequence). There are 13 residues in the CDR3. J lost 7 bases, V lost 6 bases, and 4 bases had no gene match. CDR3 nucleotides: TGTGCCAGTAGGGGACAGGGATGGCAGCCCCAGCATTTT. Translated: CASRGQGWQPQHF.

This chain joins TRBV6-6 and TRBJ2-7; D remains ambiguous. Deletions cut 6 bases from V and 3 bases from J, with 15 bases between. This CDR3 has 14 residues. Germline assignment: CDR1 MNHNY and CDR2 SVGAGI (reference sequence). The CDR3 loop reads CASRKWTGNYEQYF. For the CDR3, the DNA is TGTGCCAGCAGGAAATGGACGGGTAACTACGAGCAGTACTTC.

This rearrangement joins TRBV27 to TRBJ2-5; TRBD1 aligns across 10 bases. Germline assignment: CDR1 MNHEY and CDR2 SMNVEV (reference sequence). Trimming took 4 bases from V and 4 from J; bases not matched to a gene: 6. This CDR3 has 15 amino acids. The CDR3 loop reads CASSSPGTGAETQYF. The CDR3 nucleotides read TGTGCCAGCAGTTCCCCCGGGACAGGGGCAGAGACCCAGTACTTC.

This chain connects TRBV30 to TRBJ2-5, with 10 bases matching TRBD2. Germline trimming cut 1 base from V and 0 bases from J; bases unmatched to any gene: 2. Germline values: CDR1 GTSNPN, CDR2 SVGIG (reference sequence). The length of the CDR3 is 15 residues. The CDR3 spells CAWSGAGGNQETQYF. DNA for the CDR3: TGTGCCTGGAGTGGAGCGGGAGGGAACCAAGAGACCCAGTACTTC.

The gene calls are TRBV6-2 or TRBV6-3 and TRBJ2-1, with TRBD2 identical over 16 bases. The germline V gene has CDR1 MNHEY and CDR2 SVGEGT. The CDR3 is made up of 17 amino acids. The V segment lost 5 bases and the J segment 6 bases; nucleotides outside the gene matches: 7. The CDR3 nucleotides are TGTGCCAGCAGTCCAACCGGGACTAGCGGGAGGGCCAATGAGCAGTTCTTC. Its translation is CASSPTGTSGRANEQFF.

Of note for this clone: One end of the junction varies from germline; a read error may be responsible. This sequence joins TRBV19 and TRBJ2-7; 14 nucleotides line up with TRBD2. The CDR3 length is 14 residues. CDR1 is LNHDA and CDR2 is SQIVND in the germline V gene (reference sequence). CDR3 coding DNA: TGTGCCAGTAGTTTCCGACTAGCGGGAGGGCCAACAGACTTC. The encoded protein is CASSFRLAGGPTDF.

The rearrangement links TRBV10-1 to TRBJ2-5, with 12 bases that match TRBD2. The CDR3 contains 16 residues. The V gene's germline CDR1 is WNHNN and CDR2 SYGVQD (reference sequence). V lost 3 bases, J lost 2 bases, and 4 bases stayed unmatched. The CDR3, as DNA: TGCGCCAGCAGTGATAGTCTAGCGGGGGGGCAAGAGACCCAGTACTTC. Translation: CASSDSLAGGQETQYF.

The V and J genes are TRBV6-5 and TRBJ1-1; D not certain. Per the germline V gene, CDR1 is MNHEY and CDR2 is SVGAGI. The CDR3 runs to 11 residues. The V end lost 8 bases, the J end lost 2 bases, and 6 bases lay between the germline ends. CDR3 DNA sequence: TGTGCCAGCTCCGGTAACACTGAAGCTTTCTTT. Its protein is CASSGNTEAFF.

The J gene is TRBJ2-7, the V gene TRBV27; 10 nucleotides agree with TRBD2. Germline V gene sequence: CDR1 MNHEY, CDR2 SMNVEV (reference sequence). The CDR3 has 15 residues. V lost 6 bases to trimming and J lost 3 bases; unmatched junction nucleotides: 8. For the CDR3, the DNA is TGTGCCAGCAGAGATAGACTAGCGGGTAGCTACGAGCAGTACTTC. Protein product: CASRDRLAGSYEQYF.

This chain joins TRBV30 and TRBJ1-2, with a weak D call TRBD1 (6 bases). The V end lost 6 bases, the J end lost 5 bases, and 22 bases lay between the germline ends. CDR3 length: 15 amino acids. In germline, CDR1 is GTSNPN, CDR2 SVGIG (reference sequence). This CDR3 reads CACSPGGPGRYGYTF. CDR3 nucleotides: TGTGCCTGCTCCCCCGGGGGGCCGGGGAGATATGGCTACACCTTC.

A single count supports this clone. The genes are TRBV18 and TRBJ2-2; D unresolved. Trimming took 1 base from V and 1 from J, leaving 4 bases between them. This CDR3 has 14 amino acids. Germline V gene sequence: CDR1 KGHSH, CDR2 LQKENI. This chain's CDR3 is CASSPQENTGELFF. The CDR3, as DNA: TGTGCCAGCTCACCACAAGAGAACACCGGGGAGCTGTTTTTT.

The V call is TRBV9, the J call TRBJ2-2, with D possibly called TRBD1 or TRBD2 (6 bases each). Deletions cut 4 bases from V and 3 bases from J, with 13 bases between. Germline assignment: CDR1 SGDLS and CDR2 YYNGEE. The CDR3 contains 15 residues. CDR3 bases: TGTGCCAGCAGCATAGGGGGGCTGGACACCGGGGAGCTGTTTTTT. This sequence encodes CASSIGGLDTGELFF.

The chain employs TRBV28 and TRBJ1-3; D is undetermined. Germline CDR1 and CDR2: MDHEN and SYDVKM. Between the trimmed V and J ends, which lost 7 bases and 7 bases, there was a span of 14 bases. CDR3 size: 13 residues. The CDR3 DNA reads as TGTGCCAGCAATAGGGTCGCACGGAACACCATATATTTT. Its protein is CASNRVARNTIYF.

J is TRBJ1-1 and V is TRBV29-1, with TRBD1 matching over 10 bases. The CDR3 spans 14 residues. Germline assignment: CDR1 SQVTM and CDR2 ANQGSEA. Germline trimming cut 5 bases from V and 5 bases from J; bases unmatched to any gene: 8. In DNA, the CDR3 is TGCAGCGTTAGGGGACAGGGGTCCGGGACTGAAGCTTTCTTT. This sequence encodes CSVRGQGSGTEAFF.

This sequence joins TRBV3-1 (or the pseudogene TRBV3-2) and TRBJ2-5; D perhaps matches TRBD2 (5 bases). This CDR3 is 15 amino acids long. The ends were cut back, 1 base at V and 9 bases at J, with 18 bases in the middle. Looked up from germline, CDR1 is LGHDT and CDR2 is YNNKEL (reference sequence). The CDR3 protein is CASSQGEYPLMSQYF. The CDR3 nucleotides are TGTGCCAGCAGCCAAGGGGAGTACCCCCTTATGTCCCAGTACTTC.

V is TRBV5-1 and J is TRBJ2-1; D possibly corresponds to TRBD1 (6 bases). Between the trimmed V and J ends, which lost 4 bases and 4 bases, there was a span of 12 bases. CDR3 length equals 14 residues. Per the germline V gene, CDR1 is SGHRS and CDR2 is YFSETQ. This CDR3 is CASSADSNYNEQFF. CDR3 DNA: TGCGCCAGCAGCGCGGACAGCAATTACAATGAGCAGTTCTTC.

This chain joins TRBV6-5 and TRBJ1-3; the D is unclear. The V gene's germline CDR1 is MNHEY and CDR2 SVGAGI. The CDR3 runs 15 residues. With 6 bases removed from V and 1 base from J, the gap between germline ends came to 13 bases. The CDR3 DNA follows: TGTGCCAGCAGAATAGAGGGAGGGTCTGGAAACACCATATATTTT. It codes for CASRIEGGSGNTIYF.